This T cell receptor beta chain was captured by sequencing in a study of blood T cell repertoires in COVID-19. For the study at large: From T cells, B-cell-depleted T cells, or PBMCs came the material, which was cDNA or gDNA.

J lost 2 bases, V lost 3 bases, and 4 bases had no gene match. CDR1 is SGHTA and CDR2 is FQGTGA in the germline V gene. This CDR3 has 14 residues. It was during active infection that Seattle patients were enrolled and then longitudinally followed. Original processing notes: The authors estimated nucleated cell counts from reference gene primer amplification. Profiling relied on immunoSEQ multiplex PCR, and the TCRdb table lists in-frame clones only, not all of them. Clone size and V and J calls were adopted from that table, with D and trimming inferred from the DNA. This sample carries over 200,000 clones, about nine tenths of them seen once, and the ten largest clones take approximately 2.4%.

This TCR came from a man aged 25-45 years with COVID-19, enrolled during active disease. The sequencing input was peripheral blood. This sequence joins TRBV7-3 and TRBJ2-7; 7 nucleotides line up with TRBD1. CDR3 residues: CASSLGDRPYEQYF. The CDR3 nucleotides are TGTGCCAGCAGCTTGGGGGACAGACCCTACGAGCAGTACTTC.